These 10 T cell receptor beta chains share one sample of origin, sequenced in a study of blood T cell repertoires in COVID-19. The protocol was immunoSEQ multiplex PCR, while the TCRdb copy is restricted to in-frame clones and leaves out a portion. This table holds some 42,000 clones, approximately 85% found once. Sequenced sample: peripheral blood. These receptors all come from a human donor in a cohort sampled during active COVID-19.

A few counts support this clone. The rearrangement links TRBV7-3 to TRBJ2-3; D possibly corresponds to TRBD1 (6 bases). Germline CDR1 SGHTA, CDR2 FQGTGA. CDR3 size: 15 residues. V lost 3 bases to trimming and J lost 0 bases, with 10 bases between them. CDR3 DNA sequence: TGTGCCAGCAGCTTCGGGACACCTAGCACAGATACGCAGTATTTT. Protein sequence: CASSFGTPSTDTQYF.

V and J are TRBV5-5 and TRBJ2-7; 10 bases line up with TRBD1. J lost 2 bases, V lost 3 bases, and 2 bases had no gene match. The length of the CDR3 is 14 residues. Germline CDR1 SGHKS, CDR2 YYEKEE (reference sequence). CDR3 loop: CASSWGQGTYEQYF. In DNA, the CDR3 is TGTGCCAGCAGCTGGGGACAGGGGACCTACGAGCAGTACTTC.

The genes are TRBV24-1 and TRBJ2-7, with 9 bases identical to TRBD2. CDR3 length: 16 amino acids. V lost 4 bases to trimming and J lost 3 bases; unmatched junction nucleotides: 9. Germline loops: CDR1 KGHDR, CDR2 SFDVKD. The CDR3 is CATSESNGGGDYEQYF. The CDR3 DNA reads as TGTGCCACCAGTGAGTCAAATGGCGGGGGGGACTACGAGCAGTACTTC.

The rearrangement joins TRBV27 to TRBJ2-5; weak D call: TRBD1 (6 bases). CDR1 and CDR2 (germline): MNHEY, SMNVEV (reference sequence). The V end was cut by 11 bases, the J end by 3 bases, with 22 bases between. The length of the CDR3 is 15 residues. Written as DNA, the CDR3 is TGTGCCGCCAAAACAGGGACACGGTTCGAAGAGACCCAGTACTTC. Protein sequence: CAAKTGTRFEETQYF.

This clone showed up just once. J is TRBJ1-3 and V is TRBV10-3, with TRBD1 matching over 8 bases. V lost 6 bases, J lost 0 bases, and 7 bases stayed unmatched. The germline gives CDR1 ENHRY, CDR2 SYGVKD. CDR3 length: 16 amino acids. This CDR3 is CAIREDRVGSGNTIYF. As DNA, the CDR3 is TGTGCCATCAGGGAGGACAGGGTGGGCTCTGGAAACACCATATATTTT.

J is TRBJ2-3 and V is TRBV15; D is possibly TRBD2 (5 bases). The CDR3 is 15 amino acids. The germline CDR1 and CDR2 sequences are LNHNV and YYDKDF (reference sequence). Trimming shortened V by 3 bases and J by 2 bases, and 12 bases separated the two germline ends. This CDR3 reads CATSRDLIFTDTQYF. The CDR3, as DNA: TGTGCCACCAGCAGGGACTTAATTTTCACAGATACGCAGTATTTT.

The V call is TRBV5-4, the J call TRBJ2-6; D may be TRBD1 (5 bases). This CDR3 spans 18 amino acids. The germline CDR1 and CDR2 sequences are SGHNT and YYREEE (reference sequence). V was cut by 3 bases and J by 0 bases, with 16 bases left in between. The CDR3 reads CASSSDTSTFSGANVLTF. The CDR3 bases are TGTGCCAGCAGCTCGGACACCTCCACCTTCTCTGGGGCCAACGTCCTGACTTTC. Looking up the rest from reference TRBV5-4 and TRBJ2-6 gives the full variable domain: ETGVTQSPTHLIKTRGQQVTLRCSSQSGHNTVSWYQQALGQGPQFIFQYYREEENGRGNFPPRFSGLQFPNYSSELNVNALELDDSALYLCASSSDTSTFSGANVLTFGAGSRLTVL.

This clone was picked up a small number of times. The chain employs TRBV5-1 and TRBJ2-2; weak D call: TRBD2 (6 bases). Germline V lookup: CDR1 SGHRS, CDR2 YFSETQ. Trimming took 4 bases from V and 7 from J, leaving 14 bases between them. The CDR3 is made up of 14 amino acids. CDR3 nucleotide sequence: TGCGCCAGCAGCCGTGGAGGGACGGGCGGGGAGCTGTTTTTT. It yields the protein CASSRGGTGGELFF.

The chain links TRBV2 to TRBJ1-2, with D uncertain. The CDR3 loop spans 14 amino acids. V was trimmed by 1 base and J by 4 bases, leaving 10 bases between them. Germline-derived CDR1 and CDR2 are SNHLY and FYNNEI. The CDR3 DNA follows: TGTGCCAGCAGTGAAGTACGGGAGGCCTATGGCTACACCTTC. Translation gives CASSEVREAYGYTF.

The CDR3 loop is CAGRQGTEKLFF. As DNA, the CDR3 is TGTGCCGGTAGACAGGGGACTGAAAAACTGTTTTTT. V is TRBV2 and J is TRBJ1-4; 8 bases fit TRBD1. This CDR3 comprises 12 residues. Per the germline V gene, CDR1 is SNHLY and CDR2 is FYNNEI. Losses at the gene ends were 11 bases for V and 7 bases for J; bases not matched to a gene: 6.